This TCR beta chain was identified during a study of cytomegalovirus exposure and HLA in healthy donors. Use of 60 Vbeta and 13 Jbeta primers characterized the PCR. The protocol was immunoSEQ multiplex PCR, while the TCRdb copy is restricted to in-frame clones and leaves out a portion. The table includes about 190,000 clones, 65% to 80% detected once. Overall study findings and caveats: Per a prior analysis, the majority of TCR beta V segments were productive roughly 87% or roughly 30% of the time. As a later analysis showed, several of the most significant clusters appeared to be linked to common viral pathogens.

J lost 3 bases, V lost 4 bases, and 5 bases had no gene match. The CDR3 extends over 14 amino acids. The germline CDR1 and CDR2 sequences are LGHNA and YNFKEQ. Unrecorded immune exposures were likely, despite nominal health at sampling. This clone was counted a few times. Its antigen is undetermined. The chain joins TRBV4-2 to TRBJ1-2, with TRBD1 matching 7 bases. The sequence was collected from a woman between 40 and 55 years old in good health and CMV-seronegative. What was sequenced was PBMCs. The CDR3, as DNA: TGTGCCAGCAGCCCCACAGGGGAGGACTATGGCTACACCTTC. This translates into CASSPTGEDYGYTF.